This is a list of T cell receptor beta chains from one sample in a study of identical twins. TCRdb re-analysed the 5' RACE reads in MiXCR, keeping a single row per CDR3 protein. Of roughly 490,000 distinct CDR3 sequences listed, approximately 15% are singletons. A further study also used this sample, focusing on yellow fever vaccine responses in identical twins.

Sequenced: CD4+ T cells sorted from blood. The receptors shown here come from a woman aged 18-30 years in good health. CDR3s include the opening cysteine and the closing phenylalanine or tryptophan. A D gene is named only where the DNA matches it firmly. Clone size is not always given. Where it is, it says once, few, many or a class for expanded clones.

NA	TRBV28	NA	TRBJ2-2	TGTGCCAGCACCTCCGACGGGGAGCTGTTTTTT	CASTSDGELFF
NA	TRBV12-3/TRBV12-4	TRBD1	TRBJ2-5	TGTGCCAGCAGTGGTAACAGGGGGCGCGGGGAGACCCAGTACTTC	CASSGNRGRGETQYF
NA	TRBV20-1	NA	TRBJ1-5	TGCAGTGCTAGTAAGGGCGCCAATCAGCCCCAGCATTTT	CSASKGANQPQHF
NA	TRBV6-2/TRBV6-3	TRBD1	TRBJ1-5	TGTGCCAGCAGTTCCAGACAGGGGAGTCAGCCCCAGCATTTT	CASSSRQGSQPQHF
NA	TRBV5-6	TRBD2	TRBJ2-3	TGTGCCAGCAGCTTCCTCGGGGGGACCACAGATACGCAGTATTTT	CASSFLGGTTDTQYF
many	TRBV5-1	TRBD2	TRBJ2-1	TGCGCCAGCGAGCTAGCGGGGGGGAGCTCCTACAATGAGCAGTTCTTC	CASELAGGSSYNEQFF
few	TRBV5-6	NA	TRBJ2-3	TGTGCCAGCAGCCCCTATGTCTCCGCAGATACGCAGTATTTT	CASSPYVSADTQYF
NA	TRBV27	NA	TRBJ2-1	TGTGCCAGCAGTCTAAAACCGGTCATCGGAAGCTCCTACAATGAGCAGTTCTTC	CASSLKPVIGSSYNEQFF
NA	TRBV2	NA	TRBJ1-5	TGTGCCAGCAGTGGTTTCGGGGGAAGGAGTCAGCCCCAGCATTTT	CASSGFGGRSQPQHF
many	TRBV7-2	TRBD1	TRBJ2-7	TGTGCCAGCAGCGCCCGGGACAGGGATATATACGAGCAGTACTTC	CASSARDRDIYEQYF
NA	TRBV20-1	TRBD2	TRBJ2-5	TGCAGTGCTAGAGTGACCGGGGGGGCCCAAGAGACCCAGTACTTC	CSARVTGGAQETQYF
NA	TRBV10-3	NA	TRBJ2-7	TGTGCCGCACAGGGAACCTCCTACGAGCAGTACTTC	CAAQGTSYEQYF
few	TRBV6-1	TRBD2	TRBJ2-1	TGTGCCAGCAGTCGGGTCGGGGGGACCTACAATGAGCAGTTCTTC	CASSRVGGTYNEQFF
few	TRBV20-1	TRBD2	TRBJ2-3	TGCAGTGCTAGAGCCGGGACTACCAGCACAGATACGCAGTATTTT	CSARAGTTSTDTQYF
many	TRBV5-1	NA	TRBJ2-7	TGCGCCAGCAGCTTGGGGGCAGGGGAGTTATACGAGCAGTACTTC	CASSLGAGELYEQYF
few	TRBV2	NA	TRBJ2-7	TGTGCCAGCAGTGCTTTAAGGAGCTCCTACGAGCAGTACTTC	CASSALRSSYEQYF
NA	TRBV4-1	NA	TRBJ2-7	TGCGCCAGCAGCGGAGGGCCCTTTTACGAGCAGTACTTC	CASSGGPFYEQYF
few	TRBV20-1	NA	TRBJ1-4	TGCAGTGCTAGTCTCACAGGGACAAGGAAGCTGTTTTTT	CSASLTGTRKLFF
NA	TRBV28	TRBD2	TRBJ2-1	TGTGCCAGCATCTTGGGGGGGAGCTCCTACAATGAGCAGTTCTTC	CASILGGSSYNEQFF
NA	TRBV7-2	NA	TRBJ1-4	TGTGCCAGCTCGGGTGGAGGGTCGGCTGAAAAACTGTTTTTT	CASSGGGSAEKLFF
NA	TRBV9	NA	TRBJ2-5	TGTGCCAGCCCAGAGCCAGGAAACCAAGAGACCCAGTACTTC	CASPEPGNQETQYF
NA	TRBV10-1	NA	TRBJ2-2	TGCGCCAGGAAGAGAGTCGCCGGGGAGCTGTTTTTT	CARKRVAGELFF
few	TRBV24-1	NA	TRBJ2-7	TGTGCCACCAGTGACCGCCACGAGCAGTACTTC	CATSDRHEQYF